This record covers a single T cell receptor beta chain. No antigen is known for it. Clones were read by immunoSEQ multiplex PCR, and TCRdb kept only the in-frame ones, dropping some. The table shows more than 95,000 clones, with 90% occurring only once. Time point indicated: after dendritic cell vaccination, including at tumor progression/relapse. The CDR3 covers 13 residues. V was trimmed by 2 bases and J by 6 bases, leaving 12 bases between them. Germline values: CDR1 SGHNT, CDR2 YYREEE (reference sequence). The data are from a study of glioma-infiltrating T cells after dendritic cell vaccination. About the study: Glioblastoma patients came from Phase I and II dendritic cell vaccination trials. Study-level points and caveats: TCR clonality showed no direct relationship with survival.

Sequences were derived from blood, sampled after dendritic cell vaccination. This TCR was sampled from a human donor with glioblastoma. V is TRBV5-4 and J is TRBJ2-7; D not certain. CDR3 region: CASSFGGEAEQYF. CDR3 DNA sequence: TGTGCCAGCAGCTTCGGCGGAGAGGCCGAGCAGTACTTC.